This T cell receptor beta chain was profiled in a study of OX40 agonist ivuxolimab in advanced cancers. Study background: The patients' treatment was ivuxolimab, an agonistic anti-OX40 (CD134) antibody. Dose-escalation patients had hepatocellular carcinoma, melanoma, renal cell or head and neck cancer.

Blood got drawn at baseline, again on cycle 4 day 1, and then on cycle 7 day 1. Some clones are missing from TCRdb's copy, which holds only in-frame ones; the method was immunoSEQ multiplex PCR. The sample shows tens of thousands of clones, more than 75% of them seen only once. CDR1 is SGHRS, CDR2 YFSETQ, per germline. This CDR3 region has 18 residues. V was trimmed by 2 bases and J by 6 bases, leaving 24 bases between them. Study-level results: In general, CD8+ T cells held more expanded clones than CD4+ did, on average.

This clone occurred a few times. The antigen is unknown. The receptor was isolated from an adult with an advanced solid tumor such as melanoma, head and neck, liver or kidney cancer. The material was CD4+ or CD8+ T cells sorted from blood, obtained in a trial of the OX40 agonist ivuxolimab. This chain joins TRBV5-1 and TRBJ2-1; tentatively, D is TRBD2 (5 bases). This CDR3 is CASSFDPGVRSKSNEQFF. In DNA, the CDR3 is TGCGCCAGCAGCTTCGACCCCGGGGTACGATCGAAGAGCAATGAGCAGTTCTTC.